This T cell receptor (beta chain) emerged from a study of spatial heterogeneity in lung cancer. Findings and limits, study-wide: Tracking of tumor mutation counts was seen in expanded intratumoral alpha and beta TCR counts.

Trimming removed 4 bases from V and 4 bases from J; junction bases left unmatched: 7. This CDR3 comprises 17 residues. CDR1 is LGHDT, CDR2 YNNKEL, per germline (reference sequence). The sample holds many counts of this clonotype. Its cognate antigen is unknown. TCRdb fed the 5' RACE reads into MiXCR, producing one record per CDR3 protein. The sample lists 18,000 or so distinct CDR3 sequences, 5.5% to 6.5% occurring once. The sample's time point: sample taken at primary tumor resection. The chain has TRBV3-1 and TRBJ2-2; 12 bases are a match to TRBD2. The receptor was isolated from a female donor with early-stage non-small cell lung cancer. The sample consisted of lung tumor tissue, taken at surgery. The CDR3 DNA follows: TGTGCCAGCAGCCGGACTAGCGGGACGGCCGGCACCGGGGAGCTGTTTTTT. Amino acid sequence: CASSRTSGTAGTGELFF.